The 10 T cell receptor beta chains listed next were all sequenced from one sample in a study of T cells in Graves' hyperthyroidism and ophthalmopathy. It was RNA transcripts that yielded the amplified TCR beta CDR3 regions. The HTBI set primed first-round TCR CDR3 RT-PCR. TCRdb reprocessed the multiplex PCR reads via MiXCR and lists one record per CDR3 protein. The sample has some 300,000 distinct CDR3 sequences, 10% to 15% seen once. The specimen was blood. These receptors were taken from a young woman with Graves' hyperthyroidism that later progressed to Graves' ophthalmopathy.

As regards this clonotype: A much larger clonotype is one base distant, so this may be a read error. The chain recombines TRBV3-1 with TRBJ2-3; 9 bases align to TRBD2. Unmatched junction bases numbered 10, after V lost 1 base and J lost 8 bases. CDR1 is LGHDT, CDR2 YNNKEL, per germline (reference sequence). The CDR3 runs to 16 residues. This chain's CDR3 is CASSQGAGLAPGTQYF. CDR3 bases: TGTGCCAGCAGCCAAGGGGCGGGACTAGCCCCAGGTACGCAGTATTTT.

At least ten counts were recorded for this clonotype. The chain links TRBV12-3 or TRBV12-4 to TRBJ2-2, with TRBD2 matching 15 bases. This CDR3 is 19 amino acids long. The V and J ends lost 4 bases and 5 bases, in that order; junction bases with no gene match: 11. The CDR3 here is CASSSPGLAGGPGTGELFF. The CDR3 coding sequence is TGTGCCAGCAGTTCGCCCGGACTAGCGGGAGGGCCGGGGACCGGGGAGCTGTTTTTT.

This clonotype was detected many times. The J gene is TRBJ1-1, the V gene TRBV12-5; D gene unclear. Germline assignment: CDR1 LGHNT and CDR2 FRNRAP. There are 15 residues in the CDR3. V lost 6 bases and J lost 2, with 16 bases in between. The CDR3 sequence is CASGPSTTDNTEAFF. The CDR3 coding sequence is TGTGCTAGTGGACCATCTACGACGGACAACACTGAAGCTTTCTTT. The full variable domain, its missing parts supplied by reference TRBV12-5 and TRBJ1-1, is DARVTQTPRHKVTEMGQEVTMRCQPILGHNTVFWYRQTMMQGLELLAYFRNRAPLDDSGMPKDRFSAEMPDATLATLKIQPSEPRDSAVYFCASGPSTTDNTEAFFGQGTRLTVV.

The chain uses TRBV28 and TRBJ2-7, with a weak D call TRBD2 (6 bases). The V and J ends lost 7 bases and 7 bases respectively, with 26 bases between them. This CDR3 contains 16 residues. In germline, CDR1 is MDHEN, CDR2 SYDVKM. This CDR3 reads CASTPDWAVSAGEQYF. CDR3 coding DNA: TGTGCCAGCACCCCGGATTGGGCAGTCTCTGCGGGGGAGCAGTACTTC.

This clonotype has at least ten counts. The V call is TRBV18, the J call TRBJ2-5; 7 nucleotides agree with TRBD1. Germline loops: CDR1 KGHSH, CDR2 LQKENI. The trim removed 3 bases at V and 5 bases at J, leaving 15 bases unmatched. This CDR3 is 17 amino acids long. The CDR3 DNA sequence: TGTGCCAGCTCACCCCGGGACAGTTATTACCCTTGGGAGACCCAGTACTTC. Translating gives CASSPRDSYYPWETQYF. Full variable domain (remainder filled in from reference TRBV18 and TRBJ2-5): NAGVMQNPRHLVRRRGQEARLRCSPMKGHSHVYWYRQLPEEGLKFMVYLQKENIIDESGMPKERFSAEFPKEGPSILRIQQVVRGDSAAYFCASSPRDSYYPWETQYFGPGTRLLVL.

This clonotype was found many times. The rearrangement joins TRBV5-1 to TRBJ1-6; TRBD1 matches 8 bases. Germline CDR1 reads SGHRS; CDR2 reads YFSETQ. The CDR3 length is 15 residues. The V and J ends lost 3 bases and 6 bases, in that order; junction bases with no gene match: 5. CDR3 sequence (DNA): TGCGCCAGCAGCTCTCGGACAGGGAGTAATTCACCCCTCCACTTT. It specifies CASSSRTGSNSPLHF.

The chain combines TRBV12-3 or TRBV12-4 with TRBJ1-5, with 7 bases aligning to TRBD1. V lost 6 bases, J lost 7 bases, and 21 bases stayed unmatched. The CDR3 is 18 amino acids. For the CDR3, the DNA is TGTGCCAGCAGCCCGGGACAGCGGATAGGGACCCAGTACCAGCCCCAGCATTTT. Translation gives CASSPGQRIGTQYQPQHF.

This clonotype was seen a few times. J is TRBJ2-5 and V is TRBV5-4; a weak D match, TRBD1 (6 bases). Germline CDR1 reads SGHNT; CDR2 reads YYREEE (reference sequence). CDR3 length equals 14 residues. The V end lost 4 bases, the J end lost 4 bases, and 14 bases lay between the germline ends. The CDR3, as DNA: TGTGCCAGCAGCCCGACAGGCCCCCGAGAGACCCAGTACTTC. As protein: CASSPTGPRETQYF.

The chain combines TRBV19 with TRBJ1-5; tentatively, D is TRBD1 (6 bases). The CDR3 loop spans 16 amino acids. Looked up from germline, CDR1 is LNHDA and CDR2 is SQIVND (reference sequence). The germline V and J ends were trimmed by 5 bases and 0 bases, with 14 bases remaining between them. The CDR3 DNA reads as TGTGCCAGTAGTTTCTTGGGGACATATAGCAATCAGCCCCAGCATTTT. Translating it yields CASSFLGTYSNQPQHF.

This clonotype has a count of ten or more. This sequence joins TRBV19 and TRBJ1-6; tentative D call: TRBD1 (5 bases). This CDR3 is 15 amino acids long. Per germline, CDR1 LNHDA and CDR2 SQIVND (reference sequence). V lost 5 bases and J lost 9, with 17 bases in between. The CDR3 DNA reads TGTGCCAGTAGTGCAGAACAGGAAGCCAGTTCACCCCTCCACTTT. Translation gives CASSAEQEASSPLHF.